Below, one T cell receptor (beta chain) is given with its context. These data are taken from a study of blood T cells in healthy people across ages. The germline CDR1 and CDR2 sequences are MDHEN and SYDVKM. The CDR3 loop spans 16 amino acids. Trimming took off 4 bases at V and 3 bases at J, with 17 bases between the two ends. Primers used in a second PCR of roughly 6 to 11 cycles were a sample-barcoded 5' primer and a J-beta primer mix. One entry per CDR3 protein results from TCRdb running MiXCR on the 5' RACE reads. The data hold 800,000 or so distinct CDR3 sequences, with 35% to 60% observed a single time.

The TCR comes from a man older than 75 in good health. This chain uses TRBV28 with TRBJ2-3, with D unresolved. The specimen was blood. The CDR3 sequence: CASSSTLMGGTDTQYF. Here the CDR3 DNA reads TGTGCCAGCAGTTCCACCCTCATGGGTGGGACAGATACGCAGTATTTT.